These T cell receptor beta chains were read from a single sample in a study of tumor-infiltrating T cells and Merkel cell polyomavirus. This table comes from immunoSEQ multiplex PCR, and its TCRdb copy is limited to in-frame clones, with some not included. The sample has 26,000 or so clones, 87% seen once. Sequenced sample: lymph node tissue. These TCRs come from a man aged 45-60 years with Merkel cell carcinoma. The CDR3 runs from the conserved cysteine through the conserved F or W. The D gene is left open where the match is weak. Clone sizes are given selectively: once, few, many, or a class where the clone is expanded.

D gene	J gene	V gene	clone size	CDR3 DNA	CDR3 protein
.	TRBJ2-1	TRBV12-5	.	TGTGCTAGTGCCCTGATGTACGGTGAGCAGTTCTTC	CASALMYGEQFF
.	TRBJ1-5	TRBV15	few	TGTGCCACCGGACAGCGCAATCAGCCCCAGCATTTT	CATGQRNQPQHF
TRBD2	TRBJ2-1	TRBV6-1	.	TGTGCCAGCAGTGAATATGGACTAGCGGGAGGAACCTACAATGAGCAGTTCTTC	CASSEYGLAGGTYNEQFF
.	TRBJ2-7	TRBV11-2	once	TGTGCCAGCAGCTCACAGGGCTCGAAAGGGGGCGAGCAGTACTTC	CASSSQGSKGGEQYF
TRBD1	TRBJ2-7	TRBV28	.	TGTGCCAGCAGGCCACAGGGGTTGAGTTACGAGCAGTACTTC	CASRPQGLSYEQYF
.	TRBJ1-1	TRBV2	medium-sized	TGTGCCAGCAGTGGGTGGGGGCTTAACACTGAAGCTTTCTTT	CASSGWGLNTEAFF
.	TRBJ1-1	TRBV19	.	TGTGCCAGTAGTATTACCCTTGGCAGTGAAGCTTTCTTT	CASSITLGSEAFF
TRBD1	TRBJ2-7	TRBV9	.	TGTGCCAGCAGCCCAAGGGGACAGGGGGCCTACGAGCAGTACTTC	CASSPRGQGAYEQYF
.	TRBJ1-6	TRBV10-2	once	TGCGCCAGCAGTGAGTGGGGGGGAAGGTCACCCCTCCACTTT	CASSEWGGRSPLHF
TRBD2	TRBJ2-2	TRBV29-1	.	TGCAGCGTTCTTACTAGCGGGGGGCTTAACACCGGGGAGCTGTTTTTT	CSVLTSGGLNTGELFF
.	TRBJ2-7	TRBV6-6	few	TGTGCCAGCAAAAGGGGTTCCGGCGAGCAGTACTTC	CASKRGSGEQYF
TRBD2	TRBJ2-7	TRBV9	.	TGTGCCAGCAGCCCGGCTAGCGGGAGTCTCGGCCACGAGCAGTACTTC	CASSPASGSLGHEQYF
TRBD2	TRBJ2-2	TRBV19	.	TGTGCCAGTAGCGGGGCGGGGGTTACCGGGGAGCTGTTTTTT	CASSGAGVTGELFF
TRBD2	TRBJ2-5	TRBV5-6	.	TGTGCCAGCAGCCTTTATAGCGGGAGGGGTGAAGAGACCCAGTACTTC	CASSLYSGRGEETQYF
TRBD1	TRBJ1-2	TRBV15	.	TGTGCCACCAGCAGGAACAGGGGTGACTATGGCTACACCTTC	CATSRNRGDYGYTF
TRBD1	TRBJ1-1	TRBV25-1	.	TGTGCCAGCATAAGGACAGGGGAGACTGAAGCTTTCTTT	CASIRTGETEAFF
.	TRBJ1-1	TRBV11-3	.	TGTGCCAGCAGCTTCATAGGCGGTACTGAAGCTTTCTTT	CASSFIGGTEAFF
TRBD1	TRBJ1-2	TRBV9	.	TGTGCCAGCAGCGTCGGACAGGGCGGCTACACCTTC	CASSVGQGGYTF
TRBD1	TRBJ2-7	TRBV29-1	once	TGCAGCGTTGCCGACAGGGAACCCTACGAGCAGTACTTC	CSVADREPYEQYF
.	TRBJ2-3	TRBV20-1	few	TGCAGTGCTAGGCCCGGCGGTACGCAGTATTTT	CSARPGGTQYF
TRBD1	TRBJ2-3	TRBV28	.	TGTGCCAGCAGGGAACAGGGGGCTGGTTCAGGAGATACGCAGTATTTT	CASREQGAGSGDTQYF
TRBD1	TRBJ2-7	TRBV28	.	TGTGCCACACACGGAGACAGGGCCGAGCAGTACTTC	CATHGDRAEQYF
.	TRBJ1-2	TRBV11-2	.	TGTGCCAGCAGCTTAGTCACAGGGATGGACTATGGCTACACCTTC	CASSLVTGMDYGYTF
.	TRBJ2-5	TRBV5-1	few	TGCGCCAGCAGCTTGGCCGGGACTTTCCAAGAGACCCAGTACTTC	CASSLAGTFQETQYF
.	TRBJ1-3	TRBV6-5	.	TGTGCCAGCAGTCAAGGAAACACCATATATTTT	CASSQGNTIYF
TRBD1	TRBJ1-2	TRBV30	once	TGTGCCTGGACCTCCGGGACAGCGAACTATGGCTACACCTTC	CAWTSGTANYGYTF
TRBD1	TRBJ1-1	TRBV27	.	TGTGCCAGCAGGACAGGGCTTCTGAACACTGAAGCTTTCTTT	CASRTGLLNTEAFF
.	TRBJ1-5	TRBV5-3	once	TGTGCCAGATCCAGCACAGTTCTCTTGACGTCCCAGCATTTT	CARSSTVLLTSQHF
.	TRBJ2-5	TRBV4-3	.	TGCGCCAGCAGCCAAAGAGGGTACCAAGAGACCCAGTACTTC	CASSQRGYQETQYF
.	TRBJ2-7	TRBV9	.	TGTGCCAGCAGCGTAGCTGCAGGGTTGGTTGGCGAGCAGTACTTC	CASSVAAGLVGEQYF
TRBD1	TRBJ2-7	TRBV11-2	.	TGTGCCAGCAGTTCATTCCCTTTGGGACAGGCCTACGAGCAGTACTTC	CASSSFPLGQAYEQYF
.	TRBJ1-1	TRBV18	.	TGTGCCAGCTCGGACAGCACTGAAGCTTTCTTT	CASSDSTEAFF
.	TRBJ1-2	TRBV19	.	TGTGCCAGTAGTATATCGGTATATGGCTACACCTTC	CASSISVYGYTF
.	TRBJ2-7	TRBV7-9	.	TGTGCCAGCAGCTTAGGACAGCTGTACGAGCAGTACTTC	CASSLGQLYEQYF
TRBD2	TRBJ2-1	TRBV4-3	.	TGCGCCAGCAGCCAAGATCCAGGGCGGGGGGGCCGAAATGAGCAGTTCTTC	CASSQDPGRGGRNEQFF
TRBD1	TRBJ2-7	TRBV5-1	.	TGCGCCAGCTCGGGCGGGACAGGGACAGGGGAGCAGTACTTC	CASSGGTGTGEQYF
TRBD2	TRBJ2-1	TRBV5-1	few	TGCGCCAGCAGTTCTGGACTAGCGAGACGAGAGCAGTTCTTC	CASSSGLARREQFF
TRBD2	TRBJ2-1	TRBV9	.	TGTGCCAGCAGCGTACCGAAACTAGCGGGTTACAATGAGCAGTTCTTC	CASSVPKLAGYNEQFF
.	TRBJ2-6	TRBV5-5	.	TGTGGAATGTACACTACCCTTTACTCTGGGGCCAACGTCCTGACTTTC	CGMYTTLYSGANVLTF
.	TRBJ1-1	TRBV5-4	.	TGTGCCAGCAGCTTGGCCTGGGGCGGCACTGAAGCTTTCTTT	CASSLAWGGTEAFF
.	TRBJ2-3	TRBV25-1	.	TGTGCCAGCAGTGAATCTGGGGCTAGTGGAGATACGCAGTATTTT	CASSESGASGDTQYF
TRBD2	TRBJ2-1	TRBV5-1	.	TGCGCCAGTTTACTAGCGGGGGTGGATGAGCAGTTCTTC	CASLLAGVDEQFF